A selection of T cell receptor beta chains follows, all from one sample in a study of T cells in Graves' hyperthyroidism and ophthalmopathy. One entry per CDR3 protein, called by TCRdb with MiXCR from the multiplex PCR reads. This table has 650,000 to 850,000 distinct CDR3 sequences, 18% appearing once. Input material: blood. The receptors here all came from a woman in her fifties or sixties with Graves' hyperthyroidism that later progressed to Graves' ophthalmopathy. Both conserved end residues are part of each CDR3. Each record gives: D gene, J gene, CDR3 length, V gene, clone size, CDR3 DNA, CDR3 protein. D genes are given only for firm matches. Size tells how often a clone was seen (once, few, many) or the class of an expanded clone, and some rows leave it out.

D gene: NA
J gene: TRBJ1-4
CDR3 length: 15
V gene: TRBV5-6
clone size: NA
CDR3 DNA: TGTGCCAGCAGCTTAGGGGGTACGACTAATGAAAAACTGTTTTTT
CDR3 protein: CASSLGGTTNEKLFF

D gene: TRBD1
J gene: TRBJ1-2
CDR3 length: 14
V gene: TRBV18
clone size: many
CDR3 DNA: TGTGCCAGCTCCCCAGGACAGGACCCCTATGGCTACACCTTC
CDR3 protein: CASSPGQDPYGYTF

D gene: NA
J gene: TRBJ1-1
CDR3 length: 13
V gene: TRBV30
clone size: many
CDR3 DNA: TGTGCCTGGAGTGTATCTGGTGTTACTGAAGCTTTCTTT
CDR3 protein: CAWSVSGVTEAFF

D gene: NA
J gene: TRBJ2-7
CDR3 length: 13
V gene: TRBV7-2
clone size: NA
CDR3 DNA: TGTGCCAGCAGCACCAGACAGATACACGAGCAGTACTTC
CDR3 protein: CASSTRQIHEQYF

D gene: NA
J gene: TRBJ1-1
CDR3 length: 15
V gene: TRBV5-1
clone size: NA
CDR3 DNA: TGCGCCAGCAGCTTGGGGCCCGACTTGAACACTGAAGCTTTCTTT
CDR3 protein: CASSLGPDLNTEAFF

D gene: TRBD2
J gene: TRBJ2-3
CDR3 length: 18
V gene: TRBV18
clone size: NA
CDR3 DNA: TGTGCCAGCTCACCAGAACTACTAGCGGGGGTTTCAACAGATACGCAGTATTTT
CDR3 protein: CASSPELLAGVSTDTQYF

D gene: TRBD2
J gene: TRBJ2-1
CDR3 length: 15
V gene: TRBV13
clone size: NA
CDR3 DNA: TGTGCCAGCAGCTCTAGCGGCAAGCTTTACAATGAGCAGTTCTTC
CDR3 protein: CASSSSGKLYNEQFF

D gene: TRBD1
J gene: TRBJ2-3
CDR3 length: 15
V gene: TRBV29-1
clone size: NA
CDR3 DNA: TGCAGCGTTGAGGGGACAGGGGGCATTTCAGATACGCAGTATTTT
CDR3 protein: CSVEGTGGISDTQYF

D gene: NA
J gene: TRBJ2-5
CDR3 length: 16
V gene: TRBV27
clone size: NA
CDR3 DNA: TGTGCCAGCAGTTTATCGGGGCAGGGGGGCAGGGAGACCCAGTACTTC
CDR3 protein: CASSLSGQGGRETQYF

D gene: TRBD1
J gene: TRBJ1-2
CDR3 length: 14
V gene: TRBV29-1
clone size: NA
CDR3 DNA: TGCAGCGCAGGGACAGGGGGCGCGGGATTCGGCTACACCTTC
CDR3 protein: CSAGTGGAGFGYTF

D gene: NA
J gene: TRBJ1-6
CDR3 length: 13
V gene: TRBV19
clone size: NA
CDR3 DNA: TGTGCCAGTAATCCAGCAAATAATTCACCCCTCCACTTT
CDR3 protein: CASNPANNSPLHF

D gene: TRBD1
J gene: TRBJ2-3
CDR3 length: 16
V gene: TRBV7-2
clone size: NA
CDR3 DNA: TGTGCCAGCAGCGCCCCAGGGACAGGGGACTCAGATACGCAGTATTTT
CDR3 protein: CASSAPGTGDSDTQYF

D gene: TRBD2
J gene: TRBJ2-5
CDR3 length: 15
V gene: TRBV12-3/TRBV12-4
clone size: many
CDR3 DNA: TGTGCCAGCAGTTCACGGCTCGGGGGGTGGGAGACCCAGTACTTC
CDR3 protein: CASSSRLGGWETQYF

D gene: NA
J gene: TRBJ2-3
CDR3 length: 12
V gene: TRBV2
clone size: few
CDR3 DNA: TGTGCCAGCGAGGGGAACACAGATACGCAGTATTTT
CDR3 protein: CASEGNTDTQYF

D gene: TRBD2
J gene: TRBJ2-5
CDR3 length: 17
V gene: TRBV20-1
clone size: few
CDR3 DNA: TGCAGTGCTACCCCGGGACTAGCGGGGGGCCCCCAAGAGACCCAGTACTTC
CDR3 protein: CSATPGLAGGPQETQYF

D gene: TRBD1
J gene: TRBJ1-1
CDR3 length: 16
V gene: TRBV27
clone size: NA
CDR3 DNA: TGTGCCAGCAGTCTAGAGACAGGGCGGGGATTTCCTGAAGCTTTCTTT
CDR3 protein: CASSLETGRGFPEAFF

D gene: TRBD1
J gene: TRBJ2-4
CDR3 length: 14
V gene: TRBV6-1
clone size: NA
CDR3 DNA: TGTGCCAGCAGTTGGGACAGGGAGAAAAACATTCAGTACTTC
CDR3 protein: CASSWDREKNIQYF

D gene: TRBD2
J gene: TRBJ2-2
CDR3 length: 16
V gene: TRBV7-7
clone size: NA
CDR3 DNA: TGTGCTAGCAGCAAGGGACTAGCGGGGACCACCGGGGAGCTGTTTTTT
CDR3 protein: CASSKGLAGTTGELFF

D gene: NA
J gene: TRBJ2-5
CDR3 length: 11
V gene: TRBV20-1
clone size: few
CDR3 DNA: TGCAGTGCAGCAGGAGGAGAGACCCAGTACTTC
CDR3 protein: CSAAGGETQYF

D gene: TRBD1
J gene: TRBJ1-4
CDR3 length: 17
V gene: TRBV5-1
clone size: NA
CDR3 DNA: TGCGCCAGCAGCTTGACCGGGACAGGGTTTACTAATGAAAAACTGTTTTTT
CDR3 protein: CASSLTGTGFTNEKLFF

D gene: NA
J gene: TRBJ2-7
CDR3 length: 13
V gene: TRBV28
clone size: NA
CDR3 DNA: TGTGCCAGCCTTGGGGGGTCTGCCCTCGAGCAGTACTTC
CDR3 protein: CASLGGSALEQYF

D gene: NA
J gene: TRBJ2-1
CDR3 length: 16
V gene: TRBV6-5
clone size: NA
CDR3 DNA: TGTGCCAGCAGTTACTCCGGGGGGCCGTCCTACAATGAGCAGTTCTTC
CDR3 protein: CASSYSGGPSYNEQFF

D gene: NA
J gene: TRBJ1-1
CDR3 length: 14
V gene: TRBV20-1
clone size: few
CDR3 DNA: TGCAGTGCTAGAGCCCCGCGGGTGAACACTGAAGCTTTCTTT
CDR3 protein: CSARAPRVNTEAFF

D gene: TRBD2
J gene: TRBJ2-3
CDR3 length: 16
V gene: TRBV9
clone size: once
CDR3 DNA: TGTGCCAGCAGCACTCGCGCGGGGACTAGCGGAGATACGCAGTATTTT
CDR3 protein: CASSTRAGTSGDTQYF

D gene: NA
J gene: TRBJ2-2
CDR3 length: 12
V gene: TRBV29-1
clone size: once
CDR3 DNA: TGCAGCGTTGAGTGGGCCACCGGGGAGCTGTTTTTT
CDR3 protein: CSVEWATGELFF

D gene: NA
J gene: TRBJ1-1
CDR3 length: 15
V gene: TRBV27
clone size: NA
CDR3 DNA: TGTGCCAGCAGTTTAATCGGGGGACTTGAGGATGAAGCTTTCTTT
CDR3 protein: CASSLIGGLEDEAFF

D gene: NA
J gene: TRBJ1-2
CDR3 length: 17
V gene: TRBV3-1
clone size: few
CDR3 DNA: TGTGCCAGCAGCCAAGCTCGGTGCAGGCACGAGCTATATGGCTACACCTTC
CDR3 protein: CASSQARCRHELYGYTF

D gene: TRBD1
J gene: TRBJ2-2
CDR3 length: 14
V gene: TRBV4-2
clone size: NA
CDR3 DNA: TGTGCCACCGGACAGGGGACGAACACCGGGGAGCTGTTTTTT
CDR3 protein: CATGQGTNTGELFF

D gene: NA
J gene: TRBJ2-6
CDR3 length: 16
V gene: TRBV11-2
clone size: NA
CDR3 DNA: TGTGCCAGCAGCCCCCAATTAGCCTCTGGGGCCAACGTCCTGACTTTC
CDR3 protein: CASSPQLASGANVLTF

D gene: NA
J gene: TRBJ1-2
CDR3 length: 13
V gene: TRBV9
clone size: NA
CDR3 DNA: TGTGCCAGCAGCGTTGACACATACTATGGCTACACCTTC
CDR3 protein: CASSVDTYYGYTF

D gene: NA
J gene: TRBJ1-6
CDR3 length: 15
V gene: TRBV20-1
clone size: NA
CDR3 DNA: TGCAGTGCTTTGTTACATACCTCCTATAATTCACCCCTCCACTTT
CDR3 protein: CSALLHTSYNSPLHF

D gene: TRBD1
J gene: TRBJ1-1
CDR3 length: 11
V gene: TRBV7-6
clone size: few
CDR3 DNA: TGTGCCACCACTACAGGGGTTGAAGCTTTCTTT
CDR3 protein: CATTTGVEAFF

D gene: NA
J gene: TRBJ1-2
CDR3 length: 16
V gene: TRBV5-1
clone size: NA
CDR3 DNA: TGCGCCAGCAGCTTGGGACCCACCACCACCTCCTATGGCTACACCTTC
CDR3 protein: CASSLGPTTTSYGYTF

D gene: TRBD1
J gene: TRBJ2-7
CDR3 length: 15
V gene: TRBV6-1
clone size: few
CDR3 DNA: TGTGCCAGCAGTGAATGGACAGGGGTTTCCTACGAGCAGTACTTC
CDR3 protein: CASSEWTGVSYEQYF

D gene: TRBD2
J gene: TRBJ2-3
CDR3 length: 17
V gene: TRBV5-8
clone size: few
CDR3 DNA: TGTGCCAGCAGCCAAGCCCTAGCGGGGGGGTCCACAGATACGCAGTATTTT
CDR3 protein: CASSQALAGGSTDTQYF

D gene: TRBD1
J gene: TRBJ1-1
CDR3 length: 17
V gene: TRBV12-5
clone size: many
CDR3 DNA: TGTGCTAGTGGTCCCCCAGGTGCGAGCAGGGGGCGGACTGAAGCTTTCTTT
CDR3 protein: CASGPPGASRGRTEAFF

D gene: NA
J gene: TRBJ1-3
CDR3 length: 15
V gene: TRBV2
clone size: many
CDR3 DNA: TGTGCCAGCAGTAAGGACAGCCTCTCTGGAAACACCATATATTTT
CDR3 protein: CASSKDSLSGNTIYF

D gene: TRBD1
J gene: TRBJ1-1
CDR3 length: 14
V gene: TRBV7-6
clone size: NA
CDR3 DNA: TGTGCCAGCAGCTTCGACAGGGTATACACTGAAGCTTTCTTT
CDR3 protein: CASSFDRVYTEAFF

D gene: TRBD2
J gene: TRBJ2-5
CDR3 length: 19
V gene: TRBV20-1
clone size: many
CDR3 DNA: TGCAGTGCTACCAGACCCAGTAGCGGGGGGCCCTATTACCAAGAGACCCAGTACTTC
CDR3 protein: CSATRPSSGGPYYQETQYF

D gene: TRBD1
J gene: TRBJ2-5
CDR3 length: 17
V gene: TRBV20-1
clone size: NA
CDR3 DNA: TGCAGTGCTAGAGTTTCAGGGGGAATTTATGGGGAAGAGACCCAGTACTTC
CDR3 protein: CSARVSGGIYGEETQYF

D gene: NA
J gene: TRBJ1-5
CDR3 length: 14
V gene: TRBV9
clone size: many
CDR3 DNA: TGTGCCAGCAGCGTAGATGGTCTGGGACAGCCCCAGCATTTT
CDR3 protein: CASSVDGLGQPQHF